The sequence of this T cell receptor (beta chain) was determined in a study of CXCR3-negative and CXCR3-positive naive CD8 T cells. The CDR3 length is 14 residues. CDR1 and CDR2 from the germline V gene are SGHRS and YFSETQ. 5' RACE with UMI labels generated the TRB cDNA libraries. TCRdb re-called the 5' RACE reads; one entry per CDR3 protein, DNA not given. The sample holds about 41,000 distinct CDR3 sequences. Sequencing input: memory CD8+ T cells from blood. The clonotype originates from a human donor in good health. Some clones in this sample may be carry-over from other donors' samples. The genes are TRBV5-1 and TRBJ2-5; as DNA is missing, the TRBD2 call by TCRdb cannot be tested. CDR3 amino acids: CASSVGTAEETQYF.